The 5 T cell receptor beta chains below all came from one sample that was sequenced in a study of cytomegalovirus exposure and HLA in healthy donors. PCR used 60 Vbeta primers and 13 Jbeta primers. Profiled with immunoSEQ multiplex PCR; TCRdb holds only in-frame clones, not every one. The sample yields approximately 190,000 clones, about nine tenths seen once. Sample: PBMCs. The receptors stem from a man younger than 45 in good health and CMV-seronegative.

This clone was detected a few times. This chain joins TRBV21-1 and TRBJ2-2; the table's D gene call, TRBD1, was not cross checked with the DNA. TRBV21-1 counts as a pseudogene. The CDR3 sequence is 17 residues long. CDR3 protein: CASSKGPRQWITGELFF. As DNA, the CDR3 is TGTGCCAGCAGCAAAGGCCCGAGACAGTGGATTACCGGGGAGCTGTTTTTT.

The V call is TRBV7-2, the J call TRBJ2-5; D is unresolved. The CDR3 loop spans 15 amino acids. Germline V gene sequence: CDR1 SGHTA, CDR2 FQGNSA. The V end lost 5 bases, the J end lost 5 bases, and 18 bases lay between the germline ends. The CDR3 nucleotides read TGTGCCAGCAGCCGAATCCCCCGTAGTGCGGAGACCCAGTACTTC. Translation: CASSRIPRSAETQYF.

J is TRBJ2-7 and V is TRBV4-2; maybe TRBD2 (5 bases). Per germline, CDR1 LGHNA and CDR2 YNFKEQ. With 0 bases removed from V and 1 base from J, the gap between germline ends came to 10 bases. This CDR3 contains 15 residues. The CDR3 DNA follows: TGTGCCAGCAGCCAAGATTTTGGGGAGTCCTACGAGCAGTACTTC. The encoded protein is CASSQDFGESYEQYF.

The genes are TRBV2 and TRBJ1-2, with D possibly matching TRBD1 (5 bases). CDR1 is SNHLY, CDR2 FYNNEI, per germline. With 5 bases removed from V and 3 bases from J, the gap between germline ends came to 13 bases. The CDR3 consists of 14 residues. The CDR3 bases are TGTGCCAGCAGTCAGGAGGGGTTGGACTATGGCTACACCTTC. Residues: CASSQEGLDYGYTF.

This clone came up a few times. This rearrangement joins TRBV4-1 to TRBJ1-2; D might be TRBD1 (5 bases). The germline V gene has CDR1 MGHRA and CDR2 YSYEKL. Trimming cost V 0 bases and J 4 bases, with 27 bases left between them. CDR3 size: 20 residues. In DNA form, the CDR3 reads TGCGCCAGCAGCCAAGAGTTCGGGCGGGGGTCCTGGACTACTCGCTATGGCTACACCTTC. Residues: CASSQEFGRGSWTTRYGYTF.